This T cell receptor (beta chain) was captured by sequencing in a study of T-cell reconstitution after alpha-beta-depleted transplantation in children. The study's findings and limits: About two months after transplant, alpha-beta T cells reportedly came from several hundred expanded graft clones. It was surviving recipient T cells and thymic progenitors that gave some patients high TCRbeta diversity at day 60. Newly generated T cells supplied most T-cell counts and diversity one year post-transplant.

During its preparation, the TCRbeta library received unique molecular identifiers. MiXCR, run by TCRdb on the PCR reads, gives a single entry per CDR3 protein. The table shows roughly 400,000 distinct CDR3 sequences, with approximately 42% occurring only once. Comments on this clonotype: Antigen unknown.

This specimen was PBMCs, taken before TCRalphabeta/CD19-depleted stem cell transplant. The origin of this receptor is a girl aged 2 to 10 with aplastic anemia, due to receive a stem cell transplant.

CDR3 DNA sequence: TGCGCCAGCAGCTCGGACAGCGAGTATGGCTACACCTTC. Translating gives CASSSDSEYGYTF. This sequence joins TRBV5-1 and TRBJ1-2; D might be TRBD1 (6 bases). With 3 bases removed from V and 5 bases from J, the gap between germline ends came to 11 bases. The germline V gene has CDR1 SGHRS and CDR2 YFSETQ. CDR3 length equals 13 residues.